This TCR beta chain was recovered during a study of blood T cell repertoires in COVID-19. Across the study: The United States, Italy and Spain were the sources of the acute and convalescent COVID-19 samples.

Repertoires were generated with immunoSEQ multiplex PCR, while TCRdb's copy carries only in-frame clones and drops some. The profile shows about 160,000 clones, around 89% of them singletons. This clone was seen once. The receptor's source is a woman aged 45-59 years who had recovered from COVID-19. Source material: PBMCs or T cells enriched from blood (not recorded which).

CDR3 region: CASSLGAGGRVNEQFF. The CDR3 coding sequence is TGTGCCAGCAGCTTAGGGGCGGGGGGGCGTGTCAATGAGCAGTTCTTC. The chain employs TRBV7-2 and TRBJ2-1; 9 nucleotides agree with TRBD2. CDR1 is SGHTA and CDR2 is FQGNSA in the germline V gene. V gave up 1 base and J gave up 6 bases; unmatched junction bases: 7. The CDR3 sequence is 16 residues long. Full variable domain (outside the CDR3, taken from reference TRBV7-2 and TRBJ2-1): GAGVSQSPSNKVTEKGKDVELRCDPISGHTALYWYRQSLGQGLEFLIYFQGNSAPDKSGLPSDRFSAERTGGSVSTLTIQRTQQEDSAVYLCASSLGAGGRVNEQFFGPGTRLTVL.